Reported below is one T cell receptor (beta chain). Sequenced by immunoSEQ multiplex PCR; TCRdb stores in-frame clones only, minus some. The sample yields 210,000 or so clones, 87% seen once. The data belong to a study of blood T cell repertoires in COVID-19. This CDR3 is 16 amino acids long. Trimming shortened V by 2 bases and J by 5 bases, and 16 bases separated the two germline ends. CDR1 is WSHSY and CDR2 is SAAADI in the germline V gene. The source material was peripheral blood. This receptor was identified in a woman aged 18-29 years who had recovered from COVID-19. The rearrangement links TRBV10-2 to TRBJ2-1; perhaps TRBD2 as D (5 bases). Written as DNA, the CDR3 is TGCGCCAGCAGTGAGGTCGGGCTAGCTAACGACAATGAGCAGTTCTTC. It yields the protein CASSEVGLANDNEQFF.